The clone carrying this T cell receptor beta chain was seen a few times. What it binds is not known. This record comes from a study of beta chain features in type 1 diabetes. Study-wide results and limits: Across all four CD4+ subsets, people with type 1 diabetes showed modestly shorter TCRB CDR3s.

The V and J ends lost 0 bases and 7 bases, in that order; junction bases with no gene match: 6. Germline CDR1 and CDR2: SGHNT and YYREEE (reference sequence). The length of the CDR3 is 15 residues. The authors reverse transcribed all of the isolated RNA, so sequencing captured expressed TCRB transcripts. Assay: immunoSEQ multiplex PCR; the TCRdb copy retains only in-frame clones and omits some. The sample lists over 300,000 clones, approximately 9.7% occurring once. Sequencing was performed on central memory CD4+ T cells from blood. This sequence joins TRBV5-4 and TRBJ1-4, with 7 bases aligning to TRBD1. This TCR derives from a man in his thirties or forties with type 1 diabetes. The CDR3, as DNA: TGTGCCAGCAGCTTGGCCGGGACAGCGGGTGAAAAACTGTTTTTT. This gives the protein CASSLAGTAGEKLFF.